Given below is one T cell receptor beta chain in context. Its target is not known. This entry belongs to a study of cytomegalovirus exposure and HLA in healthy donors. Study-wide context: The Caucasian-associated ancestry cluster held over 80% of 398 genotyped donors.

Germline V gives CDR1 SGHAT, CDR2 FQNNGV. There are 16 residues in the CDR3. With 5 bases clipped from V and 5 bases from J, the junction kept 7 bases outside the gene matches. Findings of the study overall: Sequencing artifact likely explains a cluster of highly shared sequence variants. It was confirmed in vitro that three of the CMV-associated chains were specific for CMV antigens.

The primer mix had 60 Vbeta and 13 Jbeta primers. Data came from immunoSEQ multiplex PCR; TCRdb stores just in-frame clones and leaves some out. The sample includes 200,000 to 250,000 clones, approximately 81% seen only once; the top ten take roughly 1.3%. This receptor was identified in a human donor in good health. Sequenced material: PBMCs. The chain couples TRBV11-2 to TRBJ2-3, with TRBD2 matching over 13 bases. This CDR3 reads CASSEGLAGARDTQYF. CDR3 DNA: TGTGCCAGCAGCGAAGGACTAGCGGGAGCTAGAGATACGCAGTATTTT.